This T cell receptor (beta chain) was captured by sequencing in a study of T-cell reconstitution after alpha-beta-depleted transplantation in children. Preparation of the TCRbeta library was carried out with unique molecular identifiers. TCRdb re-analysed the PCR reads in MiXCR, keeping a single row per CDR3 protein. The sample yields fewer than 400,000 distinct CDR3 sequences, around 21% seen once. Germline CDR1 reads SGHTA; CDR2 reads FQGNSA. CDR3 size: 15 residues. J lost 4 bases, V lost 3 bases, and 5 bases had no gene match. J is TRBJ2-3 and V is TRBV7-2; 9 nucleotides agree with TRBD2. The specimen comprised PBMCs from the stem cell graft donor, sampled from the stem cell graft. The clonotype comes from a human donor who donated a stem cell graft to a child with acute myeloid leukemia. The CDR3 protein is CASSLVAGAADTQYF. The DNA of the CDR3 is TGTGCCAGCAGCTTGGTAGCGGGAGCGGCAGATACGCAGTATTTT.